The 11 T cell receptor beta chains below all came from one sample that was sequenced in a study of spatial heterogeneity in lung cancer. Time point described: sample taken at primary tumor resection. Whole RNA from tumor, nontumor lung or frozen PBMC was sequenced unsorted. TCRdb re-analysed the 5' RACE reads in MiXCR, keeping a single row per CDR3 protein. This table has around 40,000 distinct CDR3 sequences, 5.8% appearing once. Sequencing was performed on PBMCs, taken at surgery. These receptors all stem from a male donor with early-stage non-small cell lung cancer.

This clonotype showed up just a few times. The chain employs TRBV2 and TRBJ1-1; TRBD1 matches 10 bases. This CDR3 spans 15 amino acids. Germline values: CDR1 SNHLY, CDR2 FYNNEI. V shed 5 bases and J 2 bases; nucleotides not matched to a gene: 5. The CDR3 here is CASSSRTGGNTEAFF. CDR3 bases: TGTGCCAGCAGTTCCCGGACAGGGGGAAACACTGAAGCTTTCTTT.

In its sample, this clonotype was seen many times. The chain is built from TRBV13 and TRBJ2-1; possibly TRBD1 or TRBD2 for D (5 bases each). V was shortened by 10 bases and J by 7 bases, with 17 bases between the two germline ends. The length of the CDR3 is 13 residues. The germline gives CDR1 PRHDT, CDR2 FYEKMQ (reference sequence). The CDR3 bases are TGTGCCAACACGAAAAGAGGGGCGAATGAGCAGTTCTTC. Translating it yields CANTKRGANEQFF.

The chain combines TRBV27 with TRBJ1-6, with a weak D call TRBD1 (5 bases). In germline, CDR1 is MNHEY, CDR2 SMNVEV (reference sequence). CDR3 length: 15 amino acids. With 3 bases removed from V and 7 bases from J, the gap between germline ends came to 13 bases. CDR3 residues: CASSLATVKNSPLHF. The CDR3 DNA follows: TGTGCCAGCAGTTTGGCGACAGTGAAGAATTCACCCCTCCACTTT.

This clonotype was counted many times. The chain carries TRBV11-1 and TRBJ2-1; a weak D match, TRBD2 (6 bases). The V end was cut by 4 bases, the J end by 15 bases, with 16 bases between. This CDR3 contains 12 residues. The germline V gene has CDR1 SGHAT and CDR2 FQDESV (reference sequence). CDR3 residues: CASSSGTGRWFF. In nucleotides, the CDR3 is TGTGCCAGCAGCTCCGGGACTGGGAGGTGGTTCTTC.

This clonotype was picked up many times. This chain uses TRBV2 with TRBJ1-2, with TRBD1 matching over 7 bases. This CDR3 comprises 16 residues. Per the germline V gene, CDR1 is SNHLY and CDR2 is FYNNEI. Trimming removed 4 bases from V and 4 bases from J; junction bases left unmatched: 12. The CDR3 is CASSGGQSNPSYGYTF. CDR3 in DNA: TGTGCCAGCAGTGGGGGACAGTCCAATCCCTCCTATGGCTACACCTTC.

Written as DNA, the CDR3 is TGTGCCAGCAGTTACCGTCCTGACGTGGCCGGGGAGCTGTTTTTT. The encoded protein is CASSYRPDVAGELFF. This chain connects TRBV6-5 to TRBJ2-2; D is unresolved. Trimming pared 2 bases from V and 6 bases from J, leaving 13 bases between. Germline-derived CDR1 and CDR2 are MNHEY and SVGAGI. This CDR3 spans 15 amino acids.

In its sample, this clonotype was seen many times. This chain joins TRBV20-1 and TRBJ1-5; D ambiguous. The CDR3 has 14 residues. The germline V gene encodes CDR1 DFQATT and CDR2 SNEGSKA (reference sequence). Trimming pared 3 bases from V and 5 bases from J, leaving 14 bases between. The CDR3 DNA reads as TGCAGTGCTAGTAGGGAACAGCTCCATCAGCCCCAGCATTTT. It translates to CSASREQLHQPQHF.

This clonotype appeared many times. The chain joins TRBV5-1 to TRBJ1-2, with no clear D. The CDR3 loop spans 15 amino acids. Trimming took off 0 bases at V and 4 bases at J, with 13 bases between the two ends. The germline V gene encodes CDR1 SGHRS and CDR2 YFSETQ. The CDR3 region has the DNA TGCGCCAGCAGCTTGGATATGGCAGTCGGCTATGGCTACACCTTC. This gives the protein CASSLDMAVGYGYTF. Drawing the rest from reference TRBV5-1 and TRBJ1-2, the complete variable domain is KAGVTQTPRYLIKTRGQQVTLSCSPISGHRSVSWYQQTPGQGLQFLFEYFSETQRNKGNFPGRFSGRQFSNSRSEMNVSTLELGDSALYLCASSLDMAVGYGYTFGSGTRLTVV.

The chain carries TRBV3-1 and TRBJ2-1, with no clear D. The germline V gene has CDR1 LGHDT and CDR2 YNNKEL (reference sequence). The CDR3 totals 13 residues. V was pared by 0 bases and J by 5 bases, with 5 bases between. The chain's CDR3 is CASSQDGNNEQFF. DNA of the CDR3: TGTGCCAGCAGCCAAGATGGTAACAATGAGCAGTTCTTC.

In its sample, this clonotype was seen a few times. This rearrangement joins TRBV25-1 to TRBJ2-5, with D uncertain. Germline V gene data show CDR1 as MGHDK and CDR2 as SYGVNS. The CDR3 consists of 12 residues. V shed 8 bases and J shed 1 base, with 8 bases lying between them. Here the CDR3 reads CASAYTQETQYF. As DNA, the CDR3 is TGTGCCAGCGCTTACACCCAAGAGACCCAGTACTTC.

This clonotype was seen at least ten times. The chain employs TRBV29-1 and TRBJ1-5; 7 bases line up with TRBD1. J lost 5 bases, V lost 5 bases, and 9 bases had no gene match. Germline-derived CDR1 and CDR2 are SQVTM and ANQGSEA. This CDR3 region has 14 residues. The CDR3 DNA reads as TGCAGCGTTTCACAGGGGAGTGGTTATCAGCCCCAGCATTTT. It translates to CSVSQGSGYQPQHF.